The sequence of this TCR beta chain was determined in a study of T cells in Graves' hyperthyroidism and ophthalmopathy (dated 2019 in TCRdb). Study-level background: Peripheral blood samples were taken at the time of initial diagnosis, prior to any treatment. To identify distinguishing TCR V-J signatures, a discovery cohort of around 100 patients was used, comprising some 45 with Graves' ophthalmopathy and 57 with stable Graves' hyperthyroidism. Prospective prediction of ophthalmopathy was tested in an independent validation cohort of some 19 hyperthyroidism patients and roughly 16 patients who later progressed to ophthalmopathy. The roughly 90 discovery patients were divided at random into training and test sets in a 7:3 ratio. In roughly six Graves' hyperthyroidism patients, the study also compared T-cell repertoires from thyroid tissue with T-cell repertoires from blood. After blood sampling, hyperthyroidism patients were treated with methimazole at a starting dose of 30 mg daily, and ophthalmopathy patients were treated with high-dose intravenous methylprednisolone. According to the paper, TCR Vbeta CDR3 sequencing was carried out on about 140 peripheral blood samples, which came from 40 to 45 ophthalmopathy, fewer than 80 hyperthyroidism and about 17 progressor patients.

Ophthalmopathy patients had moderately to severely active disease, Clinical Activity Score of at least 3, NOSPECS grade of at least 4, and duration under 3 months. The study excluded patients with uncontrolled infections, other autoimmune diseases, pregnancy or lactation. Diagnoses were based on clinical symptoms, serum thyroxine and TRAb, thyroid ultrasound and orbital computed tomography. PBMCs were isolated from about 9 ml of fresh peripheral blood by Ficoll-Paque density gradient centrifugation. Total RNA was extracted with Trizol reagent, and quality was checked on an Agilent 2100 Bioanalyzer. TCR beta CDR3 regions were amplified from RNA transcripts. The TCR CDR3 was subjected to a first round of RT-PCR using the HTBI primer set and the Qiagen OneStep RT-PCR kit. A second multiplex PCR round built the libraries, followed by size selection and purification. The libraries were sequenced on an Illumina HiSeq2000 using paired-end 100 bp reads. The published analysis was carried out like this. Raw data were processed with SOAPnuke, discarding reads with adapters, uncalled bases, mean Phred below 15, or no exact constant-primer or identifier match. COPE v1.2.5 was used to merge the high-quality paired reads, and each unique nucleotide sequence was defined as a clonotype. MiTCR v1.1 was used to align clonotypes to the IMGT TRBV, TRBD and TRBJ reference segments. Analysis was restricted to V-J combinations with a frequency above 0.0001, which covered about 99% of repertoires. A TCS score was defined as the ratio of F50 (clonal expansion) to E x V (chaos), with BLOSUM62-based TCRdist applied between CDR3 peptides within each V-J. Welch's t-statistics and random forest reduced just over 500 V-J features to about 13, which were used in a naive Bayes classifier (R e1071). TCRdb trimmed public reads at Q25 via fastp, called clones via MiXCR and kept in-frame beta chains. Under each unique CDR3 protein, matching rows form one entry showing the most common genes and DNA. The V and J calls and clone size are TCRdb's, not the authors'. This sample is represented by about 410,000 distinct CDR3 sequences; 13% to 15% of them were singletons. Of the sample, about 20% falls within the top ten clones.

This clonotype was counted at least ten times. Its antigen remains unidentified. The input lacks base qualities; no much larger clone sits a single base away. What the study reported, not specific to this receptor: During validation, the model predicted progression to ophthalmopathy a median of around 7 months ahead of onset, with around 70% sensitivity and 72.22% specificity. No statistical method was used to set the sample size in advance, and investigators knew the group allocation. A 13 V-J signature model separated ophthalmopathy from stable hyperthyroidism, with just over 85% sensitivity and 81.08% specificity in cross-validation and 80%/75% in testing. Blood samples also contained most of the expanded thyroid clonotypes (frequency above 0.001), which suggests that blood repertoires may reflect thyroid immune responses.

Including the terminal cysteine and phenylalanine, the CDR3 comprises 15 residues. Only the CDR3 DNA is retained, 45 bases long and in frame from the first base. Trimming at the junction amounts to 5 bases on V and 5 bases on J, and the germline ends lie 15 bases apart. For CDR1 and CDR2, the germline V gene lists SGHAT and FQNNGV. The sequencing sample was made of blood. The clonotype was recovered from a woman aged 30 to 39 with Graves' ophthalmopathy. This chain is built from TRBV11-2 and TRBJ2-2; the D gene cannot be resolved reliably. The nucleotides are TGTGCCAGCAGCCAATTACTCAGGAAAACCGGGGAGCTGTTTTTT. Translated, it reads CASSQLLRKTGELFF.